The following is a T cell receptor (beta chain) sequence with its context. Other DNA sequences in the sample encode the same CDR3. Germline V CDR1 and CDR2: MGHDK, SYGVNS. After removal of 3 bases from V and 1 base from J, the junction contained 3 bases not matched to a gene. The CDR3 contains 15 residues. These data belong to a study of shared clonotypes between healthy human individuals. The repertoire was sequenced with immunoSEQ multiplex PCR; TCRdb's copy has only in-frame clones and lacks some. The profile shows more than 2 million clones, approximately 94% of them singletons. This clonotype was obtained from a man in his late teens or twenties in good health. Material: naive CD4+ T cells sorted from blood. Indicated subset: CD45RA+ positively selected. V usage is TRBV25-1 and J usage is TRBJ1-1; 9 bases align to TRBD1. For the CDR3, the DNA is TGTGCCAGCAGTGAGCCGGGACAGGGGAACACTGAAGCTTTCTTT. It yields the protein CASSEPGQGNTEAFF. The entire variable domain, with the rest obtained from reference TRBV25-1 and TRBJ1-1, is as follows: EADIYQTPRYLVIGTGKKITLECSQTMGHDKMYWYQQDPGMELHLIHYSYGVNSTEKGDLSSESTVSRIRTEHFPLTLESARPSHTSQYLCASSEPGQGNTEAFFGQGTRLTVV.